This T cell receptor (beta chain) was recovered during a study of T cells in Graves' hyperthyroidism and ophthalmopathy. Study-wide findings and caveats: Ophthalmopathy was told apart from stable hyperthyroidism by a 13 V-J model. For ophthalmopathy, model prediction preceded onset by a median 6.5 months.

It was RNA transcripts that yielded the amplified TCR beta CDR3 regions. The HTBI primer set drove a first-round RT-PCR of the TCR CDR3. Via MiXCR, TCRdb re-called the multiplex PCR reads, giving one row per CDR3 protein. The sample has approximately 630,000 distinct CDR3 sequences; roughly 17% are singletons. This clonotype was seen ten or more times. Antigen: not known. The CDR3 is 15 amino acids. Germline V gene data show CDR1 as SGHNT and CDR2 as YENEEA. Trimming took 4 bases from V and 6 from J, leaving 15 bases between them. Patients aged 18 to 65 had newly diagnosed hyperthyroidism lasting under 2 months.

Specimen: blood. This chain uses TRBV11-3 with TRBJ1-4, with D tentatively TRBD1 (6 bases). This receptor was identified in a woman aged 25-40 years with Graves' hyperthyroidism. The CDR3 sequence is CASSSQGAGDEKLFF. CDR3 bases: TGTGCCAGCAGCTCACAGGGCGCAGGGGATGAAAAACTGTTTTTT.